This T cell receptor (beta chain) is from a study of T-cell memory formation after mild COVID-19. Overall study: TCR clusters were mostly confined to one donor each. Regarding the study as a whole: Contracting clones localized mainly to CM and EM when CD4+ and mainly to EMRA when CD8+. Contracting clones from day 15 to 85 had balanced CD4/CD8; later expanders favoured CD4+.

TCR alpha and TCR beta cDNA libraries carrying sample barcodes and UMIs were produced by 5'RACE using constant-segment primers. Each CDR3 protein is one row after TCRdb ran MiXCR on the 5' RACE reads. Counted here are some 130,000 distinct CDR3 sequences, around 15% occurring once; the ten biggest clones make up roughly 5.3%. This clonotype came up a few times. The antigen is undetermined. The TCR was taken from a man in his late teens or twenties who had mild COVID-19 (a few samples of this study predate the infection). Cell type and time point are not known. Sequencing was done on a sample of PBMCs or a T cell subset sorted from them (not recorded which).

CDR3: CASRREGYADTQYF. The CDR3 nucleotides read TGTGCCAGCAGGAGGGAGGGTTACGCAGATACGCAGTATTTT. The rearrangement uses TRBV6-5 and TRBJ2-3; 7 bases align to TRBD2. The CDR3 length is 14 residues. Looked up from germline, CDR1 is MNHEY and CDR2 is SVGAGI. Trimming took 6 bases from V and 4 from J; bases not matched to a gene: 7.